Listed below are T cell receptor beta chains from one sample, sequenced in a study of CD8 T cells in ankylosing spondylitis. Each CDR3 protein is one row after TCRdb ran MiXCR on the 5' RACE reads. The sample has under 300,000 distinct CDR3 sequences; over 8.5% are singletons. The sample consisted of blood, either unsorted or a sorted T cell fraction (not recorded which). The receptors were gathered from a male donor with ankylosing spondylitis or in good health (not recorded which). Both conserved end residues are part of each CDR3. Each record gives: D gene, clone size, V gene, J gene, CDR3 DNA, CDR3 protein. The D gene is left open where the match is weak. The size of a clone is reported for some rows only, either as once, few or many, or as a class for expanded clones.

d_gene: -
abundance: many
v_gene: TRBV3-1
j_gene: TRBJ2-7
CDR3nt: TGTGCCAGCAGCCAGGACCCCGGGACCAGGAAAAAGCAGTACTTC
CDR3aa: CASSQDPGTRKKQYF

d_gene: -
abundance: few
v_gene: TRBV5-5
j_gene: TRBJ2-7
CDR3nt: TGTGCCAGCAGCTTGGCCATAGCGACCTACGAGCAGTACTTC
CDR3aa: CASSLAIATYEQYF

d_gene: -
abundance: many
v_gene: TRBV12-3/TRBV12-4
j_gene: TRBJ2-7
CDR3nt: TGTGCCAGCAGTCCCCGATCCTACGAGCAGTACTTC
CDR3aa: CASSPRSYEQYF

d_gene: -
abundance: many
v_gene: TRBV28
j_gene: TRBJ1-5
CDR3nt: TGTGCCAGCAGTTTACCAGCAGGCTATAGCAATCAGCCCCAGCATTTT
CDR3aa: CASSLPAGYSNQPQHF

d_gene: TRBD1
abundance: -
v_gene: TRBV29-1
j_gene: TRBJ1-1
CDR3nt: TGCAGCGTTTTGACAGGGGAAACTGAAGCTTTCTTT
CDR3aa: CSVLTGETEAFF

d_gene: TRBD1
abundance: many
v_gene: TRBV5-1
j_gene: TRBJ2-7
CDR3nt: TGCGCCAGCAGCTCTGGGGTAGAGACAGGGGTCGAGCAGTACTTC
CDR3aa: CASSSGVETGVEQYF

d_gene: -
abundance: many
v_gene: TRBV12-3/TRBV12-4
j_gene: TRBJ1-3
CDR3nt: TGTGCCAGCAGTCCCCCCGGATCAGGAAACACCATATATTTT
CDR3aa: CASSPPGSGNTIYF

d_gene: -
abundance: many
v_gene: TRBV5-1
j_gene: TRBJ2-7
CDR3nt: TGCGCCAGCAGCTCCGGCGCCTTCTACGAGCAGTACTTC
CDR3aa: CASSSGAFYEQYF

d_gene: TRBD1
abundance: -
v_gene: TRBV19
j_gene: TRBJ1-5
CDR3nt: TGTGCCAGTTCTGACAGGGGCGAGCAGCCCCAGCATTTT
CDR3aa: CASSDRGEQPQHF

d_gene: TRBD2
abundance: many
v_gene: TRBV3-1
j_gene: TRBJ2-7
CDR3nt: TGTGCCAGCAGCGCGGGACTACCCAGCTCCTACGAGCAGTACTTC
CDR3aa: CASSAGLPSSYEQYF

d_gene: -
abundance: -
v_gene: TRBV29-1
j_gene: TRBJ1-2
CDR3nt: TGCAGCGTTGAAGGAGTCGGGTGGGGAGGCTACACCTTC
CDR3aa: CSVEGVGWGGYTF

d_gene: TRBD1
abundance: many
v_gene: TRBV5-6
j_gene: TRBJ2-6
CDR3nt: TGTGCCAGCAGCTTGGACAGGGGGCGCACTGGGGCCAACGTCCTGACTTTC
CDR3aa: CASSLDRGRTGANVLTF

d_gene: -
abundance: many
v_gene: TRBV4-1
j_gene: TRBJ2-3
CDR3nt: TGCGCCAGCAGCCAAGTCGGGGGATTTGCAGATACGCAGTATTTT
CDR3aa: CASSQVGGFADTQYF

d_gene: -
abundance: once
v_gene: TRBV7-2
j_gene: TRBJ2-1
CDR3nt: TGTACCAGCAGCTTAGGAGGGACGAGATGGAATGAGCAGTTCTTC
CDR3aa: CTSSLGGTRWNEQFF

d_gene: TRBD2
abundance: many
v_gene: TRBV20-1
j_gene: TRBJ2-1
CDR3nt: TGCAGTGGTATGGGAGCGGGAGTCTACAATGAGCAGTTCTTC
CDR3aa: CSGMGAGVYNEQFF

d_gene: TRBD2
abundance: -
v_gene: TRBV7-2
j_gene: TRBJ2-1
CDR3nt: TGTGCCAGCAGCGCCCGACTAGCGCTTGAGCAGTTCTTC
CDR3aa: CASSARLALEQFF

d_gene: -
abundance: many
v_gene: TRBV5-1
j_gene: TRBJ2-3
CDR3nt: TGCGCCAGCAGCTTTCAGCGGCGGGCCACAGATACGCAGTATTTT
CDR3aa: CASSFQRRATDTQYF

d_gene: TRBD2
abundance: many
v_gene: TRBV4-1
j_gene: TRBJ2-3
CDR3nt: TGCGCCAGCAGCCAAAGGACTAGCCGCACAGATACGCAGTATTTT
CDR3aa: CASSQRTSRTDTQYF

d_gene: -
abundance: few
v_gene: TRBV9
j_gene: TRBJ2-1
CDR3nt: TGTGCCAGCAGCGCCAATAACGGGAACAATGAGCAGTTCTTC
CDR3aa: CASSANNGNNEQFF

d_gene: -
abundance: many
v_gene: TRBV20-1
j_gene: TRBJ1-1
CDR3nt: TGCAGTGCTAGCCCGGCCGGCCAGAGGGAAGCTTTCTTT
CDR3aa: CSASPAGQREAFF

d_gene: -
abundance: -
v_gene: TRBV14
j_gene: TRBJ2-5
CDR3nt: TGTGCCAGCAGCCCCGAGACCCAGTACTTC
CDR3aa: CASSPETQYF

d_gene: -
abundance: many
v_gene: TRBV9
j_gene: TRBJ2-7
CDR3nt: TGTGCCAGCAGCGTCGTCCCAGATTACGAGCAGTACTTC
CDR3aa: CASSVVPDYEQYF

d_gene: -
abundance: -
v_gene: TRBV7-9
j_gene: TRBJ2-3
CDR3nt: TGTGCCAGCAGCCGACCGATCACGGGGGCAGATACGCAGTATTTT
CDR3aa: CASSRPITGADTQYF

d_gene: -
abundance: few
v_gene: TRBV7-8
j_gene: TRBJ2-5
CDR3nt: TGTGCCAGCAGCTTAGGCGGCTTCAGCCGAGGGACCCAGTACTTC
CDR3aa: CASSLGGFSRGTQYF

d_gene: TRBD2
abundance: many
v_gene: TRBV4-2
j_gene: TRBJ2-1
CDR3nt: TGTGCCAGCAGCGATCGACTAGCGGGAGGATCTAATGAGCAGTTCTTC
CDR3aa: CASSDRLAGGSNEQFF

d_gene: -
abundance: -
v_gene: TRBV20-1
j_gene: TRBJ1-5
CDR3nt: TGCAGTGCTAGACGGAACAATCAGCCCCAGCATTTT
CDR3aa: CSARRNNQPQHF

d_gene: -
abundance: many
v_gene: TRBV12-3/TRBV12-4
j_gene: TRBJ2-3
CDR3nt: TGTGCCAGCAGTTTTAGGGCACGAGGCGGAGCGGATACGCAGTATTTT
CDR3aa: CASSFRARGGADTQYF

d_gene: -
abundance: few
v_gene: TRBV7-9
j_gene: TRBJ2-1
CDR3nt: TGTGCCAGCAGCCCCGGGTCTGGGTACTCCTACAATGAGCAGTTCTTC
CDR3aa: CASSPGSGYSYNEQFF

d_gene: -
abundance: many
v_gene: TRBV6-2/TRBV6-3
j_gene: TRBJ2-1
CDR3nt: TGTGCCAGCAGGTACCGGGACACTCGGTTCTTC
CDR3aa: CASRYRDTRFF

d_gene: TRBD2
abundance: -
v_gene: TRBV24-1
j_gene: TRBJ2-2
CDR3nt: TGTGTCACCAGTGATTCCGGACTAGCGGGAAACACCAGGGGGCTGTTTTTT
CDR3aa: CVTSDSGLAGNTRGLFF

d_gene: -
abundance: many
v_gene: TRBV5-1
j_gene: TRBJ1-2
CDR3nt: TGCGCCAGCAGCTTTCGGGAAGACTATGGCTACACCTTC
CDR3aa: CASSFREDYGYTF

d_gene: -
abundance: many
v_gene: TRBV12-3/TRBV12-4
j_gene: TRBJ2-7
CDR3nt: TGTGCCAGCAGCAGGACAGACTACGAGCAGTACTTC
CDR3aa: CASSRTDYEQYF

d_gene: -
abundance: many
v_gene: TRBV20-1
j_gene: TRBJ2-7
CDR3nt: TGCAGTGCTACAGCGACTATTTTCTACGAGCAGTACTTC
CDR3aa: CSATATIFYEQYF

d_gene: -
abundance: many
v_gene: TRBV5-1
j_gene: TRBJ2-3
CDR3nt: TGCGCCAGCAGCAGGGGACTCGGGATTAGCACAGATACGCAGTATTTT
CDR3aa: CASSRGLGISTDTQYF

d_gene: -
abundance: many
v_gene: TRBV10-2
j_gene: TRBJ1-5
CDR3nt: TGCGCCAGCAGTGTCGCGGCCTACAATCAGCCCCAGCATTTT
CDR3aa: CASSVAAYNQPQHF

d_gene: TRBD2
abundance: many
v_gene: TRBV29-1
j_gene: TRBJ2-7
CDR3nt: TGCAGCGTTGAAGGACTAGCGGACTCCTACGAGCAGTACTTC
CDR3aa: CSVEGLADSYEQYF

d_gene: -
abundance: -
v_gene: TRBV6-5
j_gene: TRBJ2-7
CDR3nt: TGTGCCAGCAGTTACGGGGCGTTCTACGGGCAGTACTTC
CDR3aa: CASSYGAFYGQYF

d_gene: -
abundance: many
v_gene: TRBV5-5
j_gene: TRBJ1-4
CDR3nt: TGTGCCAGCAGCACGACCCAGGCGGCTGAAAAACTGTTTTTT
CDR3aa: CASSTTQAAEKLFF

d_gene: TRBD1
abundance: many
v_gene: TRBV5-1
j_gene: TRBJ2-5
CDR3nt: TGCGCCAGCAGCTTCCCGGGACAGACAGGAGGAGAGACCCAGTACTTC
CDR3aa: CASSFPGQTGGETQYF

d_gene: TRBD2
abundance: few
v_gene: TRBV2
j_gene: TRBJ2-3
CDR3nt: TGTGCCAGTACTAGCGGTTACACAGATACGCAGTATTTT
CDR3aa: CASTSGYTDTQYF

d_gene: -
abundance: many
v_gene: TRBV6-6
j_gene: TRBJ1-1
CDR3nt: TGTGCCAGCAGCAACAGGTACAACACTGAAGCTTTCTTT
CDR3aa: CASSNRYNTEAFF

d_gene: -
abundance: many
v_gene: TRBV20-1
j_gene: TRBJ2-7
CDR3nt: TGCAGTGCCGTACAGGGGGGGAGCTCCTACGAGCAGTACTTC
CDR3aa: CSAVQGGSSYEQYF

d_gene: -
abundance: few
v_gene: TRBV28
j_gene: TRBJ2-7
CDR3nt: TGTGCCAGCAGTTCGTTCCGGTTTTACGAGCAGTACTTC
CDR3aa: CASSSFRFYEQYF

d_gene: -
abundance: -
v_gene: TRBV20-1
j_gene: TRBJ2-1
CDR3nt: TGCAGTCCCTGGCGGGGGCGGGAGAATGAGCAGTTCTTC
CDR3aa: CSPWRGRENEQFF

d_gene: -
abundance: once
v_gene: TRBV5-1
j_gene: TRBJ1-1
CDR3nt: TGCGCCAGCAGCTTCTCTGGGACGGACACTGAAGCTTTCTTT
CDR3aa: CASSFSGTDTEAFF

d_gene: -
abundance: -
v_gene: TRBV7-3
j_gene: TRBJ2-1
CDR3nt: TGTGCCAGCAGCCCTTCGGGGATTGGACAGACTTGGGGTGAGCAGTTCTTC
CDR3aa: CASSPSGIGQTWGEQFF